What follows are 12 T cell receptor beta chains derived from one specimen sequenced in a study of blood T cell repertoires in COVID-19. The assay was immunoSEQ multiplex PCR, and TCRdb's table has in-frame clones only and misses some. This table holds about 280,000 clones, roughly 90% found once. Material for sequencing was PBMCs or T cells enriched from blood (not recorded which). The source is a man between 35 and 55 years old who had been exposed to COVID-19.

The V and J genes are TRBV6-1 and TRBJ2-7; 7 bases line up with TRBD2. Trimming removed 9 bases from V and 0 bases from J; junction bases left unmatched: 8. CDR3 size: 14 residues. The germline V gene encodes CDR1 MNHNS and CDR2 SASEGT. The DNA of the CDR3 is TGTGCCAGTACACGCGGGAGATCCTCCTACGAGCAGTACTTC. Its protein is CASTRGRSSYEQYF.

The chain is built from TRBV6-2 or TRBV6-3 and TRBJ2-1, with D perhaps matching TRBD2 (5 bases). This CDR3 has 12 residues. The V gene's germline CDR1 is MNHEY and CDR2 SVGEGT. V was trimmed by 4 bases and J by 7 bases, leaving 8 bases between them. CDR3 bases: TGTGCCAGCAGTTGGGTAGCGAATGAGCAGTTCTTC. Its protein is CASSWVANEQFF.

This chain uses TRBV19 with TRBJ2-1, with D unclear. The CDR3 is made up of 11 amino acids. V lost 8 bases, J lost 9 bases, and 11 bases lay in between. Germline-derived CDR1 and CDR2 are LNHDA and SQIVND (reference sequence). The DNA of the CDR3 is TGTGCCAGTTCTGATGCGGTTGAGCAGTTCTTC. Translating it yields CASSDAVEQFF.

This rearrangement joins TRBV18 to TRBJ2-1; a possible D gene is TRBD1 (5 bases). Trimming removed 0 bases at V and 6 bases at J, with 9 bases between. The V gene's germline CDR1 is KGHSH and CDR2 LQKENI. The CDR3 is made up of 14 amino acids. The CDR3 sequence is CASSPPPQGNEQFF. The DNA for the CDR3 is TGTGCCAGCTCACCACCCCCGCAGGGCAATGAGCAGTTCTTC.

The chain has TRBV4-1 and TRBJ1-5; 7 bases are shared with TRBD1. The J segment lost 0 bases and the V segment lost 1 base, leaving 6 bases of the junction unmatched. Germline CDR1 is MGHRA and CDR2 is YSYEKL. The CDR3 is made up of 17 amino acids. CDR3 protein: CASSQVYRGLSNQPQHF. The CDR3 DNA sequence: TGCGCCAGCAGCCAAGTCTATAGGGGGCTTAGCAATCAGCCCCAGCATTTT.

This clone was observed a handful of times. The chain uses TRBV4-1 and TRBJ2-2; TRBD1 matches at 9 bases. With 2 bases clipped from V and 5 bases from J, the junction kept 6 bases outside the gene matches. This CDR3 is 16 amino acids long. CDR1 is MGHRA and CDR2 is YSYEKL in the germline V gene. CDR3 bases: TGCGCCAGCAGCCAATCGGGGACAGGGTATACCGGGGAGCTGTTTTTT. Protein sequence: CASSQSGTGYTGELFF.

This chain uses TRBV4-1 with TRBJ1-2; tentative D call: TRBD1 (5 bases). The V end lost 1 base, the J end lost 7 bases, and 19 bases lay between the germline ends. CDR1 is MGHRA, CDR2 YSYEKL, per germline. The CDR3 sequence is 16 residues long. The CDR3 loop is CASSQASYGGYGGYTF. The CDR3 nucleotides are TGCGCCAGCAGCCAAGCTTCATACGGGGGTTATGGTGGCTACACCTTC.

The V and J genes are TRBV3-1 (or the pseudogene TRBV3-2) and TRBJ2-2; TRBD1 agrees at 7 bases. This CDR3 contains 15 residues. CDR1 and CDR2 (germline): LGHDT, YNNKEL (reference sequence). V was clipped by 6 bases and J by 6 bases; unmatched bases: 10. The CDR3 sequence: CASRPRQGRAGELFF. The CDR3 DNA is TGTGCCAGCAGACCGAGACAGGGTAGGGCCGGGGAGCTGTTTTTT.

The chain has TRBV6-1 and TRBJ2-1, with 14 bases identical to TRBD2. This CDR3 is built from 17 residues. Losses at the gene ends were 4 bases for V and 0 bases for J; bases not matched to a gene: 2. Germline V lookup: CDR1 MNHNS, CDR2 SASEGT. The CDR3 sequence is CASSVGTSGSSYNEQFF. The CDR3 DNA reads TGTGCCAGCAGTGTGGGGACTAGCGGGAGCTCCTACAATGAGCAGTTCTTC.

The rearrangement uses TRBV12-5 and TRBJ1-5, with unresolved D. Germline CDR1 reads LGHNT; CDR2 reads FRNRAP. Trimming removed 6 bases from V and 5 bases from J, with 5 bases in between. The CDR3 runs to 11 residues. The CDR3 loop reads CASGRDQPQHF. CDR3 DNA sequence: TGTGCTAGTGGGAGGGATCAGCCCCAGCATTTT. The full variable domain, its missing parts supplied by reference TRBV12-5 and TRBJ1-5, is DARVTQTPRHKVTEMGQEVTMRCQPILGHNTVFWYRQTMMQGLELLAYFRNRAPLDDSGMPKDRFSAEMPDATLATLKIQPSEPRDSAVYFCASGRDQPQHFGDGTRLSIL.

The chain employs TRBV6-5 and TRBJ1-1; D may be TRBD1 (5 bases). CDR3 length equals 15 residues. V shed 3 bases and J shed 4 bases, with 15 bases lying between them. Germline CDR1 MNHEY, CDR2 SVGAGI. In nucleotides, the CDR3 is TGTGCCAGCAGTTATGAGTCCGGAGGGACCACTGAAGCTTTCTTT. It specifies CASSYESGGTTEAFF.

This clone was observed a few times. The chain carries TRBV28 and TRBJ1-2; D not resolved. Germline lookup yields CDR1 MDHEN and CDR2 SYDVKM. Trimming left V 7 bases short and J 5 bases short, with 11 bases between. The CDR3 runs 12 residues. The CDR3 DNA is TGTGCCAGCAAGATCGAGGGATATGGCTACACCTTC. Translating it yields CASKIEGYGYTF.